These T cell receptor beta chains were read from a single sample in a study of cytomegalovirus exposure and HLA in healthy donors. Measured with immunoSEQ multiplex PCR; TCRdb has only the in-frame clones, and not every one. The table shows approximately 200,000 clones, with 84% occurring only once. Sequenced input: PBMCs. These receptors came from a man between 18 and 29 years old in good health and CMV-seropositive. The CDR3 runs from the conserved cysteine through the conserved F or W. A D gene is named only where the DNA matches it firmly. Some rows have no size entry. The others give once, few or many, or a class for an expanded clone.

J | V | size | D | CDR3 | DNA
TRBJ1-1 | TRBV30 | - | TRBD1 | CAWNSGTGTAEAFF | TGTGCCTGGAATTCCGGGACAGGTACAGCTGAAGCTTTCTTT
TRBJ2-7 | TRBV14 | few | TRBD2 | CASSQDSAGGSSYEQYF | TGTGCCAGCAGCCAAGATTCTGCCGGCGGGAGCTCCTACGAGCAGTACTTC
TRBJ2-7 | TRBV2 | - | - | CASIQPQGTYEQYF | TGTGCCAGCATCCAACCCCAGGGAACCTACGAGCAGTACTTC
TRBJ1-4 | TRBV10-3 | - | - | CAIRAGENEKLFF | TGTGCCATCAGGGCCGGAGAGAATGAAAAACTGTTTTTT
TRBJ2-7 | TRBV28 | - | - | CASSLLLVAGDYEQYF | TGTGCCAGCAGTTTGCTGTTGGTTGCAGGGGACTACGAGCAGTACTTC
TRBJ1-5 | TRBV6-6 | - | - | CASSYSGEGYQPQHF | TGTGCCAGCAGTTACTCTGGGGAGGGTTATCAGCCCCAGCATTTT
TRBJ1-5 | TRBV7-9 | - | - | CASLSDGNSNQPQHF | TGTGCCAGCCTGAGCGACGGCAATAGCAATCAGCCCCAGCATTTT
TRBJ1-5 | TRBV27 | - | - | CASSPGNRKNQPQHF | TGTGCCAGCAGCCCCGGGAACAGAAAGAATCAGCCCCAGCATTTT
TRBJ2-7 | TRBV6-5 | - | - | CASSYTEEGRSEQYF | TGTGCCAGCAGTTACACCGAAGAGGGGAGGTCCGAGCAGTACTTC
TRBJ2-1 | TRBV5-1 | once | - | CASSLNSRGNEQFF | TGCGCCAGCAGCTTGAATTCCCGGGGCAATGAGCAGTTCTTC
TRBJ1-2 | TRBV4-3 | - | - | CASSQVAGDGYTF | TGCGCCAGCAGCCAAGTTGCGGGGGACGGCTACACCTTC
TRBJ2-7 | TRBV7-6 | - | - | CASKRGSDRQNEQYF | TGTGCCAGCAAGAGGGGTTCTGACAGGCAGAACGAGCAGTACTTC
TRBJ2-1 | TRBV6-4 | - | TRBD2 | CASSDSNGGGSNEQFF | TGTGCCAGCAGTGACTCGAATGGCGGGGGTAGCAATGAGCAGTTCTTC
TRBJ2-7 | TRBV15 | - | - | CATSVRDEQYF | TGTGCCACCAGCGTCAGGGACGAGCAGTACTTC
TRBJ2-3 | TRBV6-1 | - | - | CASSPTQYTDTQYF | TGTGCCAGCAGTCCGACACAATACACAGATACGCAGTATTTT
TRBJ1-4 | TRBV5-4 | - | TRBD1 | CASSNWDSTEKLFF | TGTGCCAGCAGCAATTGGGACAGCACTGAAAAACTGTTTTTT
TRBJ1-1 | TRBV28 | - | TRBD1 | CASSSSTDRENTEAFF | TGTGCCAGCAGTTCATCCACTGACAGGGAGAACACTGAAGCTTTCTTT
TRBJ2-7 | TRBV7-2 | many | TRBD2 | CASSLLAGAGEQYF | TGTGCCAGCAGCTTACTAGCGGGAGCCGGAGAGCAGTACTTC
TRBJ1-1 | TRBV4-1 | - | - | CASSQDEGASTEAFF | TGCGCCAGCAGCCAAGATGAGGGAGCGAGCACTGAAGCTTTCTTT
TRBJ1-1 | TRBV6-5 | - | TRBD1 | CASRRQGGTEAFF | TGTGCCAGCAGGCGACAGGGCGGTACTGAAGCTTTCTTT
TRBJ2-3 | TRBV27 | - | - | CASRPGLSGSSTDTQYF | TGTGCCAGCAGGCCCGGACTGTCTGGGTCGAGCACAGATACGCAGTATTTT
TRBJ2-3 | TRBV5-1 | - | - | CASSAGASSTDTQYF | TGCGCCAGCTCAGCGGGCGCCTCTAGCACAGATACGCAGTATTTT
TRBJ2-7 | TRBV5-6 | - | TRBD2 | CASSFAGTSDF | TGTGCCAGCAGCTTTGCCGGGACTAGCGACTTC
TRBJ2-7 | TRBV5-4 | - | TRBD2 | CASSYQAGGGWGAAYEQYF | TGTGCCAGCAGCTATCAAGCGGGAGGGGGTTGGGGGGCGGCCTACGAGCAGTACTTC
TRBJ2-7 | TRBV18 | - | - | CASSRDMWGRGSHGYEQYF | TGTGCCAGCTCACGGGATATGTGGGGGCGAGGGAGCCACGGGTACGAGCAGTACTTC
TRBJ2-7 | TRBV4-1 | - | TRBD2 | CASSQNSWGGASYEQYF | TGCGCCAGCAGCCAAAATTCATGGGGGGGTGCCTCCTACGAGCAGTACTTC
TRBJ2-3 | TRBV7-2 | - | - | CASSLGWGLTDTQYF | TGTGCCAGCAGCTTAGGGTGGGGGCTCACAGATACGCAGTATTTT
TRBJ2-6 | TRBV18 | - | TRBD1 | CASSAGGSGANVLTF | TGTGCCAGCTCCGCAGGGGGCTCTGGGGCCAACGTCCTGACTTTC
TRBJ1-4 | TRBV7-2 | - | - | CASSLGHPRTNEKLFF | TGTGCCAGCAGCTTGGGACACCCACGAACTAATGAAAAACTGTTTTTT
TRBJ1-5 | TRBV19 | - | TRBD1 | CASSKVGQGGQPQHF | TGTGCCAGTAGTAAAGTCGGACAGGGAGGTCAGCCCCAGCATTTT
TRBJ2-5 | TRBV19 | - | - | CASSIRGETQYF | TGTGCCAGTAGTATCAGGGGAGAGACCCAGTACTTC
TRBJ1-1 | TRBV30 | - | TRBD1 | CAWGTGSNTEAFF | TGTGCCTGGGGGACAGGGAGTAACACTGAAGCTTTCTTT
TRBJ2-5 | TRBV9 | - | TRBD1 | CASSFTGTGLETQYF | TGTGCCAGCAGCTTCACCGGGACAGGGTTAGAGACCCAGTACTTC
TRBJ2-7 | TRBV6-5 | - | - | CASNPTQGTYEQYF | TGTGCCAGCAATCCCACCCAGGGTACCTACGAGCAGTACTTC
TRBJ2-3 | TRBV20-1 | - | - | CSARHPGVQYF | TGCAGTGCAAGACATCCGGGAGTTCAGTATTTT
TRBJ2-2 | TRBV6-6 | - | - | CASSSRKNTGELFF | TGTGCCAGCAGTTCCAGGAAGAACACCGGGGAGCTGTTTTTT
TRBJ1-1 | TRBV4-1 | many | - | CASSPSRGGTEAFF | TGCGCCAGCAGCCCGAGTCGGGGTGGGACTGAAGCTTTCTTT
TRBJ2-3 | TRBV7-8 | - | - | CASSSLGGLTDTQYF | TGTGCCAGCAGCTCGTTGGGAGGACTCACAGATACGCAGTATTTT
TRBJ2-7 | TRBV18 | - | - | CASSARTGYEQYF | TGTGCCAGCTCAGCCCGCACAGGTTACGAGCAGTACTTC
TRBJ1-2 | TRBV7-9 | - | - | CASSLAGTRGYGYTF | TGTGCCAGCAGCCTTGCGGGGACGAGAGGCTATGGCTACACCTTC
TRBJ2-7 | TRBV7-9 | - | TRBD2 | CASSLSGTGTYEQYF | TGTGCCAGCAGCTTAAGCGGGACTGGCACCTACGAGCAGTACTTC
TRBJ1-2 | TRBV28 | - | - | CASISPGHRVGDYGYTF | TGTGCCAGCATCTCACCGGGACACAGGGTAGGAGACTATGGCTACACCTTC
TRBJ2-7 | TRBV9 | - | TRBD1 | CASSGTGGEQYF | TGTGCCAGCAGCGGAACAGGGGGCGAGCAGTACTTC
TRBJ2-7 | TRBV5-1 | - | - | CASAERPSSYEQYF | TGCGCCAGCGCCGAGAGGCCGTCAAGCTACGAGCAGTACTTC